These 22 T cell receptor beta chains were all obtained from the same sample, sequenced in a study of T cells in Graves' hyperthyroidism and ophthalmopathy. Amplification yielded TCR beta CDR3 regions, with RNA transcripts as the source. The HTBI primer set was used in a first-round RT-PCR of the TCR CDR3. TCRdb itself ran the multiplex PCR reads through MiXCR, one entry per CDR3 protein. The sample has a few hundred thousand distinct CDR3 sequences; 15% to 19% are singletons. Sequencing was performed on blood. The source is a woman in her twenties or thirties with Graves' hyperthyroidism.

A note on this clonotype: A much more abundant neighbour one base away suggests this may be a read error. The CDR3 DNA follows: TGTGCCAGCAGTTACGGAATCGGACAGCGAGATACGCAGTATTTT. It translates to CASSYGIGQRDTQYF. The V and J genes are TRBV6-2 or TRBV6-3 and TRBJ2-3; D might be TRBD1 (6 bases). Looked up from germline, CDR1 is MNHEY and CDR2 is SVGEGT. CDR3 size: 15 residues. Trimming pared 2 bases from V and 5 bases from J, leaving 14 bases between.

This clonotype was detected many times. This chain joins TRBV7-6 and TRBJ2-7; 7 positions match TRBD1. Germline V gene lookup returns CDR1 SGHVS and CDR2 FNYEAQ. This CDR3 comprises 12 residues. Unmatched junction bases numbered 4, after V lost 5 bases and J lost 6 bases. This chain's CDR3 is CASSQGVGEQYF. The CDR3 nucleotides are TGTGCCAGCAGCCAGGGGGTCGGCGAGCAGTACTTC.

A few counts support this clonotype. This chain joins TRBV4-2 and TRBJ2-5, with D tentatively TRBD2 (6 bases). Looked up from germline, CDR1 is LGHNA and CDR2 is YNFKEQ. Trimming removed 0 bases at V and 5 bases at J, with 10 bases between. The CDR3 totals 14 residues. The CDR3 protein is CASSQETSKETQYF. CDR3 coding DNA: TGTGCCAGCAGCCAAGAGACTAGTAAGGAGACCCAGTACTTC.

About this clonotype: A clone one base away is much larger, so this may be a read error. The rearrangement uses TRBV12-3 or TRBV12-4 and TRBJ2-1, with D perhaps TRBD2 (6 bases). V lost 8 bases and J lost 7, with 21 bases in between. The CDR3 sequence is 15 residues long. CDR3 residues: CASGVGTSRGNEQFF. The CDR3 region has the DNA TGTGCCAGCGGGGTGGGGACTTCCCGAGGGAATGAGCAGTTCTTC.

This clonotype has a count of ten or more. This rearrangement joins TRBV4-3 to TRBJ2-7; TRBD2 matches 8 bases. CDR1 and CDR2 from the germline V gene are LGHNA and YSLEER. V lost 4 bases, J lost 3 bases, and 14 bases stayed unmatched. The CDR3 has 17 residues. CDR3 protein: CASSLGPRTGGDYEQYF. CDR3 in DNA: TGCGCCAGCAGCCTTGGCCCCAGGACGGGAGGGGACTACGAGCAGTACTTC.

This clonotype was counted many times. This chain joins TRBV12-3 or TRBV12-4 and TRBJ1-2; 8 bases line up with TRBD1. The CDR3 is made up of 15 amino acids. V lost 5 bases and J lost 4; bases outside the gene matches: 9. CDR3 amino acids: CASSLWDRNRYGYTF. The CDR3 DNA follows: TGTGCCAGCAGTCTATGGGACAGGAACCGCTATGGCTACACCTTC.

This clonotype has just a few counts. A much larger clone lies a single base off, so this may be a read error. The chain carries TRBV6-1 and TRBJ2-7; 12 bases align to TRBD2. CDR3 length: 14 residues. In germline, CDR1 is MNHNS, CDR2 SASEGT. V shed 8 bases, J shed 2 bases, and the junction held 4 bases outside the gene matches. CDR3 DNA sequence: TGTGCCAGCGTCAGACTAGCGGGAGCCTACGAGCAGTACTTC. This codes for CASVRLAGAYEQYF.

This clonotype has just a few counts. The rearrangement joins TRBV15 to TRBJ2-7, with 8 bases fitting TRBD2. Germline CDR1 reads LNHNV; CDR2 reads YYDKDF (reference sequence). V lost 5 bases, J lost 4 bases, and 4 bases stayed unmatched. This CDR3 has 13 amino acids. CDR3 protein: CATSFSGTYEQYF. The CDR3 DNA is TGTGCCACCAGCTTTAGCGGGACTTACGAGCAGTACTTC.

In its sample, this clonotype was seen a few times. A read error may explain this, as a much larger clone is one base away. The J gene is TRBJ2-3, the V gene TRBV11-3, with D possibly being TRBD2 (5 bases). Germline loops: CDR1 SGHNT, CDR2 YENEEA. The CDR3 sequence is 15 residues long. The CDR3 DNA reads as TGTGCCAGCAGCCCACGGAGCGGAAGCACAGATACGCGGTATTTT. Translated, it gives CASSPRSGSTDTRYF.

This clonotype was seen at least ten times. J is TRBJ2-1 and V is TRBV5-8; TRBD2 is a possible D gene (5 bases). The CDR3 extends over 15 amino acids. Germline V gene data show CDR1 as SGHTS and CDR2 as YDEGEE. V shed 3 bases and J shed 3 bases, with 13 bases lying between them. DNA of the CDR3: TGTGCCAGCAGCTACCGGACTGGGATCTACAATGAGCAGTTCTTC. Protein: CASSYRTGIYNEQFF.

The chain has TRBV11-2 and TRBJ2-7; perhaps D is TRBD1 or TRBD2 (5 bases each). Between the trimmed V and J ends, which lost 5 bases and 2 bases, there was a span of 13 bases. In germline, CDR1 is SGHAT, CDR2 FQNNGV. The CDR3 extends over 14 amino acids. For the CDR3, the DNA is TGTGCCAGCAGCGTAACAGGAGGCCCCTACGAGCAGTACTTC. Its protein is CASSVTGGPYEQYF.

About this clonotype itself: A read error is possible here, since a much larger clone lies one base away. J is TRBJ2-2 and V is TRBV18, with D possibly TRBD2 on 5 matching bases. The germline V gene has CDR1 KGHSH and CDR2 LQKENI. This CDR3 contains 14 residues. The CDR3 sequence is CASSPAGLTGELSF. DNA for the CDR3: TGTGCCAGCTCACCAGCGGGCCTCACCGGGGAGCTGTCTTTT. The full variable domain, rest sourced from reference TRBV18 and TRBJ2-2, is NAGVMQNPRHLVRRRGQEARLRCSPMKGHSHVYWYRQLPEEGLKFMVYLQKENIIDESGMPKERFSAEFPKEGPSILRIQQVVRGDSAAYFCASSPAGLTGELSFGEGSRLTVL.

This clonotype was counted only a few times. The chain links TRBV12-3 or TRBV12-4 to TRBJ1-3, with D unresolved. V was cut by 3 bases and J by 0 bases, with 12 bases left in between. The CDR3 is made up of 16 amino acids. CDR3 sequence reads: CASSFPRLASGNTIYF. The CDR3 DNA reads TGTGCCAGCAGTTTCCCCAGATTGGCCTCTGGAAACACCATATATTTT.

V usage is TRBV20-1 and J usage is TRBJ2-7; TRBD2 matches 10 bases. The germline CDR1 and CDR2 sequences are DFQATT and SNEGSKA (reference sequence). Trimming removed 1 base from V and 2 bases from J; junction bases left unmatched: 5. CDR3 size: 15 residues. The CDR3 is CSARAKLAGTYEQYF. The DNA of the CDR3 is TGCAGTGCTAGAGCAAAACTAGCGGGGACCTACGAGCAGTACTTC.

The chain joins TRBV9 to TRBJ2-1, with 8 bases matching TRBD2. Germline loops: CDR1 SGDLS, CDR2 YYNGEE. The CDR3 is 17 residues long. Trimming took 0 bases from V and 1 from J; bases not matched to a gene: 6. CDR3: CASSVGGSGASYNEQFF. The CDR3 bases are TGTGCCAGCAGCGTAGGTGGTAGCGGGGCGTCCTACAATGAGCAGTTCTTC.

In the case of this clonotype: The junction does not match germline at one end; this may be a read error. The CDR3 DNA is TGTGCCAGCAGTACCGGGACAGGGGCTGACGCTTTCTTT. Its translation is CASSTGTGADAFF. The chain carries TRBV27 and TRBJ1-1; 10 bases agree with TRBD1. CDR3 size: 13 residues. Germline V gives CDR1 MNHEY, CDR2 SMNVEV (reference sequence).

The chain has TRBV6-1 and TRBJ1-2, with TRBD1 identical over 11 bases. V lost 6 bases to trimming and J lost 8 bases; unmatched junction nucleotides: 5. CDR1 MNHNS and CDR2 SASEGT come from the germline V gene. This CDR3 region has 13 residues. CDR3 nucleotide sequence: TGTGCCAGCAGCCGGACAGGGGGCGGGGGCTACACCTTC. It codes for CASSRTGGGGYTF.

This clonotype was observed many times. The chain combines TRBV12-3 or TRBV12-4 with TRBJ2-7; 7 bases fit TRBD1. The CDR3 runs to 14 residues. V lost 5 bases to trimming and J lost 4 bases; unmatched junction nucleotides: 8. The CDR3 loop is CASSLPGTEYEQYF. CDR3 DNA sequence: TGTGCCAGCAGTCTCCCCGGGACAGAGTACGAGCAGTACTTC.

This clonotype showed up just once. J is TRBJ1-3 and V is TRBV15; 7 bases match TRBD1. The CDR3 runs 16 residues. After removal of 0 bases from V and 1 base from J, the junction contained 3 bases not matched to a gene. CDR1 LNHNV and CDR2 YYDKDF come from the germline V gene (reference sequence). The CDR3 nucleotides are TGTGCCACCAGCAGAGACCAGACAGGGTCTGGAAACACCATATATTTT. This translates into CATSRDQTGSGNTIYF.

V is TRBV7-9 and J is TRBJ1-1; unclear D gene. V gave up 4 bases and J gave up 1 base, with 10 bases separating them. Germline CDR1 SEHNR, CDR2 FQNEAQ (reference sequence). This CDR3 contains 14 residues. CDR3 bases: TGTGCCAGCAGCTCCGACTTTCCGAACACTGAAGCTTTCTTT. Residues: CASSSDFPNTEAFF.

The V gene is TRBV18, the J gene TRBJ2-2; D remains unclear. There are 15 residues in the CDR3. V gave up 3 bases and J gave up 5 bases, with 13 bases separating them. In germline, CDR1 is KGHSH, CDR2 LQKENI. The CDR3 DNA sequence: TGTGCCAGCTCACCGCGATCCATAGGAACCGGGGAGCTGTTTTTT. Protein sequence: CASSPRSIGTGELFF.

In this sample, this clonotype turned up many times. The CDR3 here is CASSVINTEAFF. Written as DNA, the CDR3 is TGTGCCAGCAGTGTTATCAACACTGAAGCTTTCTTT. The rearrangement uses TRBV6-1 and TRBJ1-1; D is unclear. Trimming left V 4 bases short and J 2 bases short, with 5 bases between. This CDR3 has 12 residues. The germline V gene has CDR1 MNHNS and CDR2 SASEGT.